A selection of T cell receptor beta chains follows, all from one sample in a study of T-cell reconstitution after alpha-beta-depleted transplantation in children. TCRdb ran MiXCR on the PCR reads and lists one entry per CDR3 protein. The table records about 200,000 distinct CDR3 sequences, roughly 7% of them present only once. The source was PBMCs, collected before TCRalphabeta/CD19-depleted stem cell transplant. The receptors come from a boy between 2 and 10 years old with acute lymphoblastic leukemia, due to receive a stem cell transplant. Both conserved end residues are trimmed from each CDR3.

V,length,J,CDR3
TRBV5-5,12,TRBJ2-7,ASSLGRGGNEQY
TRBV3-1,10,TRBJ1-6,ASSQWGSPLH
TRBV5-1,12,TRBJ2-5,ASSLQTTSKTQY
TRBV7-9,12,TRBJ2-7,ASSLEFNRDRQY
TRBV30,9,TRBJ2-7,AWSPGGEQY
TRBV12-3/TRBV12-4,13,TRBJ2-1,ASASSGPGLYEQF
TRBV9,13,TRBJ2-3,ASSVASGGTDTQY
TRBV12-3/TRBV12-4,10,TRBJ1-1,ASSPRGDEAF
TRBV5-5,16,TRBJ2-1,ASSSGRRGANRYNEQF
TRBV20-1,11,TRBJ1-5,SAGGRSNQPQH
TRBV6-2/TRBV6-3,16,TRBJ2-1,ASSPLAGGRGSYNEQF
TRBV13,13,TRBJ1-1,ASSLRQGAYTEAF
TRBV12-3/TRBV12-4,12,TRBJ2-7,ASSPDRVPYEQY
TRBV9,13,TRBJ2-2,ASSVGGINTGELF
TRBV7-9,12,TRBJ1-1,ASSFKRSDSRAF
TRBV29-1,12,TRBJ2-1,SVEGSGRAQEQF
TRBV7-9,12,TRBJ2-2,ASSPDRAAGELF
TRBV4-3,13,TRBJ2-7,ASSQEADSSYEQY
TRBV4-3,11,TRBJ2-1,ASSQGYWNEQF
TRBV12-3/TRBV12-4,14,TRBJ2-7,ASSIRSGRYLHEQY
TRBV7-8,12,TRBJ1-3,ASSSELNGNTIY
TRBV7-9,15,TRBJ2-7,ASSSPGSEGVPYEQY
TRBV10-3,10,TRBJ2-7,AIGKGPGEQY
TRBV11-2,11,TRBJ2-7,ASSLVDGYEQY
TRBV28,16,TRBJ1-1,ASSRTAGFSGHGTEAF
TRBV6-1,12,TRBJ2-3,ASSLATSSDTQY
TRBV5-1,12,TRBJ2-1,ASSLTGANNEQF
TRBV20-1,11,TRBJ1-1,SASHITHTEAF
TRBV15,14,TRBJ1-3,ATSSERRSSGNTIY